A selection of T cell receptor beta chains follows, all from one sample in a study of OX40 agonist ivuxolimab in advanced cancers. Generated by immunoSEQ multiplex PCR, the TCRdb table keeps only in-frame clones and is missing some. The sample lists about 14,000 clones; 84% were seen once. Source: CD4+ or CD8+ T cells sorted from blood, taken in a trial of the OX40 agonist ivuxolimab. These receptor sequences come from an adult with an advanced solid tumor such as melanoma, head and neck, liver or kidney cancer. CDR3s include the opening cysteine and the closing phenylalanine or tryptophan. D genes are given only for firm matches. Where a row states a size, it is once, few, many or the class of an expanded clone; other rows omit it.

d_call j_call clone_size v_call cdr3_aa cdr3_nt
. TRBJ2-3 few TRBV7-3 CASSPRWGSDYTQYF TGTGCCAGCAGCCCCAGGTGGGGTAGCGACTATACGCAGTATTTT
. TRBJ2-3 . TRBV30 CAWSPGLGFSTDTQYF TGTGCCTGGAGTCCCGGGTTGGGTTTTAGCACAGATACGCAGTATTTT
TRBD2 TRBJ2-1 . TRBV28 CASSLSSGSYNEQFF TGTGCCAGCAGCCTTTCTAGCGGATCCTACAATGAGCAGTTCTTC
. TRBJ2-7 . TRBV27 CASSLTGNYEQYF TGTGCCAGCAGTTTAACAGGGAACTACGAGCAGTACTTC
. TRBJ1-6 . TRBV5-1 CASSLGQLESSYNSPLHF TGCGCCAGCAGCTTGGGACAGCTAGAGAGCTCCTATAATTCACCCCTCCACTTT
. TRBJ2-5 . TRBV7-3 CASSLPGGTQYF TGTGCCAGCAGCTTACCTGGGGGGACCCAGTACTTC
TRBD2 TRBJ2-5 . TRBV27 CASSLGAGGWETQYF TGTGCCAGCAGTTTGGGAGCGGGAGGGTGGGAGACCCAGTACTTC
. TRBJ2-1 . TRBV11-2 CASSSGQSSYNEQFF TGTGCCAGCAGCTCGGGACAATCCTCCTACAATGAGCAGTTCTTC
. TRBJ2-6 once TRBV9 CASSTGANVLTF TGTGCCAGCAGCACCGGCGCCAACGTCCTGACTTTC
. TRBJ2-1 . TRBV30 CAWSQLSSITYNEQFF TGTGCCTGGAGCCAGTTAAGCAGTATAACCTACAATGAGCAGTTCTTC
. TRBJ1-2 . TRBV10-2 CASSELGYGYTF TGCGCCAGCAGTGAGTTGGGGTACGGCTACACCTTC
. TRBJ1-5 . TRBV19 CASRYRGERDLEPQHF TGTGCCAGTAGATATAGGGGTGAAAGGGACTTGGAGCCCCAGCATTTT
. TRBJ1-3 . TRBV4-2 CASSPTGSSGNTIYF TGTGCCAGCAGCCCTACAGGGAGCTCTGGAAACACCATATATTTT
. TRBJ1-6 . TRBV10-3 CAISEAGVGDSPLHF TGTGCCATCAGTGAAGCCGGGGTCGGAGATTCACCCCTCCACTTT
TRBD1 TRBJ2-7 . TRBV11-3 CASSSTNDGQGQQYF TGTGCCAGCAGCTCCACCAACGACGGACAGGGACAGCAGTACTTC
. TRBJ2-1 once TRBV11-2 CASSPRSGITNEQFF TGTGCCAGCAGCCCCCGGAGTGGGATTACGAATGAGCAGTTCTTC
TRBD2 TRBJ2-1 . TRBV9 CASSISGGPYNEQFF TGTGCCAGCAGCATTAGCGGGGGGCCATACAATGAGCAGTTCTTC
. TRBJ2-3 . TRBV18 CASSPPWADTQYF TGTGCCAGCTCACCACCGTGGGCAGATACGCAGTATTTT
. TRBJ2-7 once TRBV9 CASSFSQGGYEQYF TGTGCCAGCAGCTTTTCCCAGGGTGGCTACGAGCAGTACTTC
. TRBJ2-4 . TRBV7-3 CASSLGQGAKNIQYF TGTGCCAGCAGCTTAGGGCAGGGAGCCAAAAACATTCAGTACTTC